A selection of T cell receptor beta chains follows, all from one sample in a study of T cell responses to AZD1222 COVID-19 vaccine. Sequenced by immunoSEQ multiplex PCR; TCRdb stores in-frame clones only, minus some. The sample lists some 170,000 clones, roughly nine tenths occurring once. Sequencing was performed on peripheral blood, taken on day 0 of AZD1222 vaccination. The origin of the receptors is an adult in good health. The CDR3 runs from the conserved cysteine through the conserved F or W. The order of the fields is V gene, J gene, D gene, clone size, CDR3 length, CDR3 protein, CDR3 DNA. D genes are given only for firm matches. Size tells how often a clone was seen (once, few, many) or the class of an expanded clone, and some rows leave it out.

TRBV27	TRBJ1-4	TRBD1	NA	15	CASSLGTGAGEKLFF	TGTGCCAGCAGTTTAGGGACAGGCGCGGGGGAAAAACTGTTTTTT
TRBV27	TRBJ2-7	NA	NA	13	CASSLIPTYEQYF	TGTGCCAGCAGTTTAATCCCCACCTACGAGCAGTACTTC
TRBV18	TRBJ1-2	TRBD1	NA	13	CASSPQGADGYTF	TGTGCCAGCTCACCACAGGGGGCTGATGGCTACACCTTC
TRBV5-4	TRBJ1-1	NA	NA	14	CASSLGISNTEAFF	TGTGCCAGCAGCTTGGGGATATCGAACACTGAAGCTTTCTTT
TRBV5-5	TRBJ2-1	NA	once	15	CVSSPLRGSYNEQFF	TGTGTCAGCAGCCCGCTGAGGGGGTCCTACAATGAGCAGTTCTTC
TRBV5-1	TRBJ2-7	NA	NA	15	CASSLEARGSYEQYF	TGCGCCAGCAGCCTGGAGGCCAGGGGCTCCTACGAGCAGTACTTC
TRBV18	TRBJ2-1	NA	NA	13	CASSPASYNEQFF	TGTGCCAGCTCACCAGCCTCGTACAATGAGCAGTTCTTC
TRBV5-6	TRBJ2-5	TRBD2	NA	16	CASSRGGTSGSETQYF	TGTGCCAGCAGCCGGGGTGGGACTAGCGGGAGTGAGACCCAGTACTTC
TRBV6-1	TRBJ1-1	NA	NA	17	CASSEERGWVGDTEAFF	TGTGCCAGCAGTGAAGAGAGAGGGTGGGTCGGGGACACTGAAGCTTTCTTT
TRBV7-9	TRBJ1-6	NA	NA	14	CASSYRNLNSPLHF	TGTGCCAGCAGCTACCGGAACCTTAATTCACCCCTCCACTTT
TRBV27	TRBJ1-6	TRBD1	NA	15	CASSLEQGINSPLHF	TGTGCCAGCAGTTTGGAACAGGGGATTAATTCACCCCTCCACTTT
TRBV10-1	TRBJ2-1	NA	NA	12	CASSVSYNEQFF	TGCGCCAGCAGCGTCTCCTACAATGAGCAGTTCTTC
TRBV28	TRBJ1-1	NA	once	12	CASSSVNTEAFF	TGTGCCAGCAGTTCCGTGAACACTGAAGCTTTCTTT
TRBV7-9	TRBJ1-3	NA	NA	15	CASSSGRPSGNTIYF	TGTGCCAGCAGCTCAGGACGGCCCTCTGGAAACACCATATATTTT
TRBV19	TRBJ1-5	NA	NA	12	CASSIGAQPQHF	TGTGCCAGTAGTATTGGGGCGCAGCCCCAGCATTTT
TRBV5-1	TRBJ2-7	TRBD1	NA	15	CASSLRTGSSYEQYF	TGCGCCAGCAGCTTAAGGACAGGGAGCTCCTACGAGCAGTACTTC
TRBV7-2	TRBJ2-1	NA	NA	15	CASNLGGLDFNEQFF	TGTGCCAGCAACCTAGGGGGGCTAGACTTCAATGAGCAGTTCTTC
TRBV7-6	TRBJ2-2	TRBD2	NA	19	CASSQRTSGATSNTGELFF	TGTGCCAGCAGCCAACGGACTAGCGGGGCTACCTCGAACACCGGGGAGCTGTTTTTT
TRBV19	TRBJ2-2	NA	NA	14	CASSPISVDGELFF	TGTGCCAGTAGCCCCATATCGGTGGACGGGGAGCTGTTTTTT
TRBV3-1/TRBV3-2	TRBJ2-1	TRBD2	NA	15	CASSQTSGGASEQFF	TGTGCCAGCAGCCAAACTAGCGGGGGGGCCAGTGAGCAGTTCTTC
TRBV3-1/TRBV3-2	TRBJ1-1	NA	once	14	CASSQVTVNTEAFF	TGTGCCAGCAGCCAAGTTACGGTTAACACTGAAGCTTTCTTT
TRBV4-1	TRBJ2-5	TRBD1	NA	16	CASSSSGTGARETQYF	TGCGCCAGCAGCTCCAGCGGGACAGGGGCGAGAGAGACCCAGTACTTC
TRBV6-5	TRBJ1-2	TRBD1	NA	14	CASSIGQGTYGYTF	TGTGCCAGCAGTATCGGACAGGGGACCTATGGCTACACCTTC
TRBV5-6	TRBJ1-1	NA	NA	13	CASSLLGVAEAFF	TGTGCCAGCAGCTTGCTAGGGGTCGCTGAAGCTTTCTTT
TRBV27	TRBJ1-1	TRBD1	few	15	CASSPSTGKYTEAFF	TGTGCCAGCAGTCCATCGACAGGGAAGTACACTGAAGCTTTCTTT
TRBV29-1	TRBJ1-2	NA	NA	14	CSVASGTSNYGYTF	TGCAGCGTCGCCTCCGGGACCTCTAACTATGGCTACACCTTC
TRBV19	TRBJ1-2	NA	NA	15	CASYYRDTSSYGYTF	TGTGCCAGCTATTACCGGGACACATCATCCTATGGCTACACCTTC
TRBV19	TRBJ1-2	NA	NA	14	CASSIEGTVYGYTF	TGTGCCAGTAGTATCGAGGGGACTGTCTATGGCTACACCTTC
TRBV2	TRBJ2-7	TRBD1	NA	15	CASRAGQGLSYEQYF	TGTGCCAGCAGGGCGGGACAGGGGCTCTCCTACGAGCAGTACTTC
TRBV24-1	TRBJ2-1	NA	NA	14	CATSASGAYNEQFF	TGTGCCACCAGTGCAAGCGGAGCCTACAATGAGCAGTTCTTC
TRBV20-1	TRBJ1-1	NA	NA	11	CSARGPLGAFF	TGCAGTGCTAGAGGGCCCCTAGGGGCTTTCTTT
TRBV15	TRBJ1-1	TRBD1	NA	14	CATSMDRGNTEAFF	TGTGCCACCAGCATGGACAGGGGGAACACTGAAGCTTTCTTT
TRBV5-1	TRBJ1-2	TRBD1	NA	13	CASSSTGSYGYTF	TGCGCCAGCAGCTCGACAGGGTCCTATGGCTACACCTTC
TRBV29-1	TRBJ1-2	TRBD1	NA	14	CSIERDRRGDGYTF	TGCAGCATTGAGAGGGACAGGCGCGGAGATGGCTACACCTTC
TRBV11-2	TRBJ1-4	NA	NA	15	CASSLSLREEEKLFF	TGTGCCAGCAGCTTAAGTCTCAGGGAGGAGGAAAAACTGTTTTTT
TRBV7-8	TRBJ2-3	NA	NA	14	CASSLRGKTDTQYF	TGTGCCAGCAGCTTAAGAGGGAAGACAGATACGCAGTATTTT
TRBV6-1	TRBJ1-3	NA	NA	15	CASSEVQGSGNTIYF	TGTGCCAGCAGTGAAGTGCAGGGCTCAGGAAACACCATATATTTT
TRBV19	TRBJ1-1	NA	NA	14	CASSIIGVLTEAFF	TGTGCCAGTAGTATCATAGGGGTACTCACTGAAGCTTTCTTT
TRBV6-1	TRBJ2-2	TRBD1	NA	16	CASSDDRVRLTGELFF	TGTGCCAGCAGTGATGACAGGGTTCGTCTAACCGGGGAGCTGTTTTTT